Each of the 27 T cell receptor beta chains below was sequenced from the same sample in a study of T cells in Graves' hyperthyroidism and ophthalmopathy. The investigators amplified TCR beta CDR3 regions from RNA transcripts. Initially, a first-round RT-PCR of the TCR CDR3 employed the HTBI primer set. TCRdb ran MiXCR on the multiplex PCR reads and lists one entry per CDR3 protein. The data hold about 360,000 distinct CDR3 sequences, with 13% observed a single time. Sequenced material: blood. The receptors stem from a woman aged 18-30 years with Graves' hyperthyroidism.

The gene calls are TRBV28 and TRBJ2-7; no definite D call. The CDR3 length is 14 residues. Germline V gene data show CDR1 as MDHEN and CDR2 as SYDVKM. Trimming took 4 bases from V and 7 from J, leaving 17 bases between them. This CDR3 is CASSSSPRVHEQYF. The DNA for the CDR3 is TGTGCCAGCAGTTCCTCGCCCCGAGTCCATGAGCAGTACTTC.

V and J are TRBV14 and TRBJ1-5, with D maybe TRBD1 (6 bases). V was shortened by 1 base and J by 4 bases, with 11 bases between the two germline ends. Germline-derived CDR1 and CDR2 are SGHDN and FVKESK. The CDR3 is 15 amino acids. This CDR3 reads CASSQGPDRNQPQHF. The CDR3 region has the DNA TGTGCCAGCAGCCAAGGCCCGGACAGAAATCAGCCCCAGCATTTT.

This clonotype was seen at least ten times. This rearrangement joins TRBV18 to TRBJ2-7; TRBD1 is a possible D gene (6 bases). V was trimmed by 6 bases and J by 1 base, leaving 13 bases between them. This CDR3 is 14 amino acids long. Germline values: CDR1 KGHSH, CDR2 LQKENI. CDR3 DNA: TGTGCCAGCTCCCCCGGAGACAGGTCCTACGAGCAGTACTTC. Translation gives CASSPGDRSYEQYF.

DNA of the CDR3: TGTGCCAGCAGCTTGGGGGGGAGAGGGGCGGGCACTGAAGCTTTCTTT. It specifies CASSLGGRGAGTEAFF. The chain employs TRBV5-8 and TRBJ1-1; D may be TRBD1 (5 bases). The CDR3 runs to 16 residues. Per the germline V gene, CDR1 is SGHTS and CDR2 is YDEGEE. V dropped 0 bases and J dropped 4 bases, with 16 bases sitting between them. Combining the CDR3 with reference TRBV5-8 and TRBJ1-1 gives the whole variable domain EAGVTQSPTHLIKTRGQQATLRCSPISGHTSVYWYQQALGLGLQFLLWYDEGEERNRGNFPPRFSGRQFPNYSSELNVNALELEDSALYLCASSLGGRGAGTEAFFGQGTRLTVV.

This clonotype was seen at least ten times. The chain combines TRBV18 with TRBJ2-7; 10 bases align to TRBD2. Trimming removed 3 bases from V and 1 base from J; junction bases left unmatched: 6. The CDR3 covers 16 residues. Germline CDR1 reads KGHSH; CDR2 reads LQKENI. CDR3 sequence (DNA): TGTGCCAGCTCACCCCAAAGCGGGGGGGCTTCCTACGAGCAGTACTTC. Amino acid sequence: CASSPQSGGASYEQYF.

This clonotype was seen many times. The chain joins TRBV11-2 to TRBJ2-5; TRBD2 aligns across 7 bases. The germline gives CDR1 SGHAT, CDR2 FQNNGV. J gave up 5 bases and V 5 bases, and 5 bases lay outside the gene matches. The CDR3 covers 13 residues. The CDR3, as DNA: TGTGCCAGCAGCCCCGTGGGGGGGGAGACCCAGTACTTC. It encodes CASSPVGGETQYF.

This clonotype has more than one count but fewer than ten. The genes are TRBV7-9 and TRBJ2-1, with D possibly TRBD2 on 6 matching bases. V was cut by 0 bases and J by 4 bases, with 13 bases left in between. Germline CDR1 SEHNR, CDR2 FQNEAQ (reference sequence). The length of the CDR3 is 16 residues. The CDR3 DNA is TGTGCCAGCAGCTTAGCGGTGCGGGAACTATACAATGAGCAGTTCTTC. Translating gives CASSLAVRELYNEQFF.

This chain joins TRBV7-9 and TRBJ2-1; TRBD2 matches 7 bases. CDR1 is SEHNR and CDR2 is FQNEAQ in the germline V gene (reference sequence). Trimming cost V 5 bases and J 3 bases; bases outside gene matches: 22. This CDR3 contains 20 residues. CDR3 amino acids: CASSPTDGLKRGDHYNEQFF. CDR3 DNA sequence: TGTGCCAGCAGCCCGACCGATGGTTTAAAACGGGGGGATCACTACAATGAGCAGTTCTTC. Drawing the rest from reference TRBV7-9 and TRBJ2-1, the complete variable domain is DTGVSQNPRHKITKRGQNVTFRCDPISEHNRLYWYRQTLGQGPEFLTYFQNEAQLEKSRLLSDRFSAERPKGSFSTLEIQRTEQGDSAMYLCASSPTDGLKRGDHYNEQFFGPGTRLTVL.

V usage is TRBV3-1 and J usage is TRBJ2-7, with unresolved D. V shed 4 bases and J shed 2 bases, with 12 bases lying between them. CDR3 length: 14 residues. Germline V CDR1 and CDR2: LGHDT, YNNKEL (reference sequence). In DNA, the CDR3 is TGTGCCAGCAGCCTTATGACTTTGACCTACGAGCAGTACTTC. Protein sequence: CASSLMTLTYEQYF.

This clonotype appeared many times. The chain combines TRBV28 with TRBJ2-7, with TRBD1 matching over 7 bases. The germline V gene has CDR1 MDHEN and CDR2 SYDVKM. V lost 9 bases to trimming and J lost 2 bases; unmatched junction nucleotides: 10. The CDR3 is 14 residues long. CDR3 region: CASREGQPPYEQYF. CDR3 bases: TGTGCCAGTAGAGAGGGACAGCCCCCCTACGAGCAGTACTTC.

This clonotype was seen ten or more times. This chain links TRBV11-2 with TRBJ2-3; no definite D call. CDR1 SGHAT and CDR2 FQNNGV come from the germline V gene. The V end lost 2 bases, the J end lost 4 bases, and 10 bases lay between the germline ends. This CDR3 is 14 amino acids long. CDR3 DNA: TGTGCCAGCAGCTTATTAAGGGTCGCAGATACGCAGTATTTT. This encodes CASSLLRVADTQYF.

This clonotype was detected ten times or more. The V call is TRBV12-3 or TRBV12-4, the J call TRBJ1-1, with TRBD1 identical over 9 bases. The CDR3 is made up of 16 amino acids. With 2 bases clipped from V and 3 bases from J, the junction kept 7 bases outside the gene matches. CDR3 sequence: CASSLSPGTGYTEAFF. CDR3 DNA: TGTGCCAGCAGTTTAAGTCCCGGGACAGGGTACACTGAAGCTTTCTTT.

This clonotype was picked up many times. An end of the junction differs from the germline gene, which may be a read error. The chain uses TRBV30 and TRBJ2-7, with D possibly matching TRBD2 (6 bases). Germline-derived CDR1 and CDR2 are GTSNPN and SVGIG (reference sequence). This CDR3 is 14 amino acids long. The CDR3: CAWSSLAFTYEQYF. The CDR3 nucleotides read TGTGCCTGGAGTAGCCTAGCGTTTACCTACGAGCAATACTTC.

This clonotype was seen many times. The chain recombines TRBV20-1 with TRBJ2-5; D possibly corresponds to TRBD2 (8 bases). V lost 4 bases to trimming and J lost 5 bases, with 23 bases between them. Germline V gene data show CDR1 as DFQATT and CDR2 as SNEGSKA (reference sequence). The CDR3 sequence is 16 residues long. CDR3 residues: CSAKNAGQRGRETQYF. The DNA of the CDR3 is TGCAGTGCTAAAAATGCGGGACAGCGGGGGCGGGAGACCCAGTACTTC.

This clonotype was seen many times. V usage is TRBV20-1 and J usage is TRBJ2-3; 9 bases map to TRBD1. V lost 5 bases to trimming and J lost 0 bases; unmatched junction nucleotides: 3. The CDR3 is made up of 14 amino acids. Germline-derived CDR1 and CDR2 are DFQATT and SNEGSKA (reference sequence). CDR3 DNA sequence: TGCAGTGCTCGGGACAGGGAGAGCACAGATACGCAGTATTTT. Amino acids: CSARDRESTDTQYF.

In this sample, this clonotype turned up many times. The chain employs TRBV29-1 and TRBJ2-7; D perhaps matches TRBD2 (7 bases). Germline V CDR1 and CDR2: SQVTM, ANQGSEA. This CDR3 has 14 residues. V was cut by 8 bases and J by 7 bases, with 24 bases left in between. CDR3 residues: CSIQPWGAAGEQYF. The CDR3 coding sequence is TGCAGCATCCAGCCTTGGGGGGCAGCGGGGGAGCAGTACTTC.

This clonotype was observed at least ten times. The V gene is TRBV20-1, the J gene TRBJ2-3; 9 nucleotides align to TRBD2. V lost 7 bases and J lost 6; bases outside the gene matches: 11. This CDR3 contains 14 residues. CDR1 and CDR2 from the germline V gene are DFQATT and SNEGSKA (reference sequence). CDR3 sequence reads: CSGESAGGGDTQYF. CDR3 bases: TGCAGTGGGGAATCAGCGGGAGGTGGTGATACGCAGTATTTT.

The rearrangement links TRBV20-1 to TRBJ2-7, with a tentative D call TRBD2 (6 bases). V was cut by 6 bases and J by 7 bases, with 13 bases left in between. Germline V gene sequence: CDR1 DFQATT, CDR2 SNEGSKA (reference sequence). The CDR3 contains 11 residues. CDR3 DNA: TGCAGTGCGGAGGAGGGATGGGAGCAGTACTTC. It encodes CSAEEGWEQYF.

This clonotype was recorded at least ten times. CDR3 nucleotide sequence: TGTGCCAGCAGCTCGTATGATATCCTTGCGGGGTTCTTC. This codes for CASSSYDILAGFF. The V gene is TRBV11-2, the J gene TRBJ2-1; D is possibly TRBD2 (5 bases). Trimming shortened V by 4 bases and J by 15 bases, and 19 bases separated the two germline ends. CDR3 length: 13 amino acids. Germline-derived CDR1 and CDR2 are SGHAT and FQNNGV.

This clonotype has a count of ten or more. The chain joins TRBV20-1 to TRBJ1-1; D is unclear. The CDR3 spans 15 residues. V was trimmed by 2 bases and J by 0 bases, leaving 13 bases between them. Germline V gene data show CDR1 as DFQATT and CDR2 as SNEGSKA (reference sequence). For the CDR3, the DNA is TGCAGTGCTAGAAGCTTCTCCGGATTGAACACTGAAGCTTTCTTT. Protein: CSARSFSGLNTEAFF.

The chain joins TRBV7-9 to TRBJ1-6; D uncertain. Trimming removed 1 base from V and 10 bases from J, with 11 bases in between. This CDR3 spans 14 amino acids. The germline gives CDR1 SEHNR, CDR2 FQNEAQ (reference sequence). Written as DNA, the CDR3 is TGTGCCAGCAGCTTAGATTCCTGGCTCTCACCCCTCCACTTT. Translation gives CASSLDSWLSPLHF.

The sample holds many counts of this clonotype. The CDR3 reads CASSGWTAYSGANVLTF. CDR3 bases: TGTGCCAGCAGTGGATGGACAGCCTACTCTGGGGCCAACGTCCTGACTTTC. The chain joins TRBV2 to TRBJ2-6; D is perhaps TRBD1 (6 bases). The V end lost 4 bases, the J end lost 0 bases, and 13 bases lay between the germline ends. Germline loops: CDR1 SNHLY, CDR2 FYNNEI. The CDR3 is made up of 17 amino acids.

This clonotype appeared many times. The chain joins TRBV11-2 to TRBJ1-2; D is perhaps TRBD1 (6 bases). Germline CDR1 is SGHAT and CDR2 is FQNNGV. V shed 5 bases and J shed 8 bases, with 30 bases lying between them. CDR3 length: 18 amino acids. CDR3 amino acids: CASSLRPPWGAQLGGYTF. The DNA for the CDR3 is TGTGCCAGCAGCCTACGCCCCCCATGGGGGGCGCAGTTGGGGGGCTACACCTTC.

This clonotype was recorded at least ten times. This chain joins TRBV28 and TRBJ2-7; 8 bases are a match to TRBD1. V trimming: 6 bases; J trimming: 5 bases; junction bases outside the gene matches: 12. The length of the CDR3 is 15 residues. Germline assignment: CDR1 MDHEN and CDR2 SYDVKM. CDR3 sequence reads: CASSPPRQGSHEQYF. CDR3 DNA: TGTGCCAGCAGCCCGCCCCGACAGGGGTCCCACGAGCAGTACTTC.

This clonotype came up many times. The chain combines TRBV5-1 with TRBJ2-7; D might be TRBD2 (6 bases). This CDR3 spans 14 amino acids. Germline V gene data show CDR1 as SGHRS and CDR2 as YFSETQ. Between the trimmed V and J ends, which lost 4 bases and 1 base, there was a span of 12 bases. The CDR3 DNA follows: TGCGCCAGCAGCCCTTCGGCGGGATCCTACGAGCAGTACTTC. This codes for CASSPSAGSYEQYF.

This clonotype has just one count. The CDR3 loop is CASSATGAGAYEQFF. CDR3 coding DNA: TGTGCCAGCAGCGCTACGGGGGCAGGGGCCTATGAGCAGTTCTTC. The genes are TRBV9 and TRBJ2-1; either TRBD1 or TRBD2 may fit D (6 bases each). The V gene lost 3 bases and the J gene lost 8 bases, with 18 bases spanning the gap. Germline CDR1 is SGDLS and CDR2 is YYNGEE. This CDR3 region has 15 residues.

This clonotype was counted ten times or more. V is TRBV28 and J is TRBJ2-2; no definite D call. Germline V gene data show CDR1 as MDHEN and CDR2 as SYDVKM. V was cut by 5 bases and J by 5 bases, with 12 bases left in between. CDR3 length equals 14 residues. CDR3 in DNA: TGTGCCAGCAGTATAGGCCAGCCGACCGGGGAGCTGTTTTTT. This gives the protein CASSIGQPTGELFF.